Sequencing of this T cell receptor (beta chain) was carried out in a study of T cell responses to AZD1222 COVID-19 vaccine. Study results and caveats: Unmutated variant regions are reportedly the target of nearly half of TCRs that are spike-specific. Dominant at 160-218 and 743-854, vaccine-associated CD4 TCRs also spanned spike. All repertoire sampling was performed exclusively after the peak T cell response.

CDR1 and CDR2 (germline): SGDLS, YYNGEE. Trimming removed 0 bases from V and 6 bases from J, with 10 bases in between. CDR3 length: 14 amino acids. The assay was immunoSEQ multiplex PCR, and TCRdb's table has in-frame clones only and misses some. This sample has about 93,000 clones, with roughly 89% found just once. Concerning this clone itself: As yet, its antigen is unknown.

This TCR was recovered from an adult in good health. This specimen was peripheral blood, taken on day 0 of MenACWY control vaccination. V gene TRBV9 combines with J gene TRBJ2-1; no definite D call. CDR3 bases: TGTGCCAGCAGCGTAGACCTTTTTTCCAATGAGCAGTTCTTC. Residues: CASSVDLFSNEQFF. The full variable domain, in which reference TRBV9 and TRBJ2-1 provide the parts outside the CDR3, is DSGVTQTPKHLITATGQRVTLRCSPRSGDLSVYWYQQSLDQGLQFLIQYYNGEERAKGNILERFSAQQFPDLHSELNLSSLELGDSALYFCASSVDLFSNEQFFGPGTRLTVL.